These 5 T cell receptor beta chains came from one sample sequenced in a study of T cells generated in artificial thymic organoids. Artificial thymic organoids aggregated human hematopoietic stem and progenitor cells with human DLL1-expressing MS5 murine stromal cells. FACS-sorted CD34+CD3- hematopoietic stem and progenitor cells, with residual T cells removed, seeded the organoids. These receptors lack a known antigen. Semi-nested PCR with reverse primers in the TRAC or TRBC constant regions amplified each chain separately. TCRdb reprocessed the 5' RACE reads via MiXCR and lists one record per CDR3 protein. The profile covers 7,500 to 9,000 distinct CDR3 sequences, with about 24% appearing a single time and roughly 3.3% taken by the ten largest. The source material was naive CD8+ T cells grown in artificial thymic organoids from cord blood stem and progenitor cells. Subset: CD3+TCRalphabeta+CD8SP T cells; for blood, CD45RO-CCR7+ naive CD8+ T cells. The receptors originated from a human donor who gave cord blood stem cells for thymic organoid culture, a cardiac surgery patient who gave postnatal thymus, or a blood donor (not recorded which).

V and J are TRBV29-1 and TRBJ2-1; D tentatively fits TRBD1 or TRBD2 (7 bases each). The CDR3 has 11 residues. The V gene lost 0 bases and the J gene lost 14 bases, with 11 bases spanning the gap. Germline V gene sequence: CDR1 SQVTM, CDR2 ANQGSEA. The CDR3 nucleotides are TGCAGCGTTGAAGATCAGGGGGGGGAGTTCTTC. Its protein is CSVEDQGGEFF.

The CDR3 region is CASSLARRDRRYEQYF. CDR3 in DNA: TGTGCCAGCAGCTTGGCCCGCCGGGACAGGAGGTACGAGCAGTACTTC. The V and J genes are TRBV5-6 and TRBJ2-7, with TRBD1 matching 8 bases. This CDR3 spans 16 amino acids. V gave up 0 bases and J gave up 4 bases; unmatched junction bases: 9. Per the germline V gene, CDR1 is SGHDT and CDR2 is YYEEEE.

This sequence joins TRBV19 and TRBJ2-1; maybe TRBD2 (5 bases). The CDR3 extends over 11 amino acids. Per germline, CDR1 LNHDA and CDR2 SQIVND (reference sequence). Trimming took off 6 bases at V and 8 bases at J, with 8 bases between the two ends. This chain's CDR3 is CASRLRDEQFF. In DNA form, the CDR3 reads TGTGCCAGTAGGCTGAGGGATGAGCAGTTCTTC.

This clonotype turned up a few times. V and J are TRBV5-6 and TRBJ2-7, with a possible D match to TRBD2 (5 bases). V dropped 0 bases and J dropped 2 bases, with 9 bases sitting between them. Germline CDR1 is SGHDT and CDR2 is YYEEEE. The CDR3 sequence is 14 residues long. The CDR3 loop is CASSLARDPYEQYF. As DNA, the CDR3 is TGTGCCAGCAGCTTGGCTCGGGATCCCTACGAGCAGTACTTC.

This clonotype is categorized as medium-sized. The chain has TRBV24-1 and TRBJ2-1; possible D gene TRBD2, 5 bases. Germline-derived CDR1 and CDR2 are KGHDR and SFDVKD. CDR3 length equals 14 residues. Trimming left V 9 bases short and J 0 bases short, with 11 bases between. This chain's CDR3 is CATSRGSSYNEQFF. In DNA, the CDR3 is TGTGCCACCTCTCGGGGTAGCTCCTACAATGAGCAGTTCTTC.